The 14 T cell receptor beta chains below all came from one sample that was sequenced in a study of cytomegalovirus exposure and HLA in healthy donors. With 60 Vbeta and 13 Jbeta primers, the PCR was carried out. Assay: immunoSEQ multiplex PCR; the TCRdb copy retains only in-frame clones and omits some. The repertoire consists of 200,000 to 250,000 clones, with 70% to 80% occurring once and the leading ten covering around a sixth. What was sequenced was PBMCs. The receptor set was obtained from a man aged 40-50 years in good health and CMV-seronegative.

CDR3 protein: CASSQTGTVQAFF. Written as DNA, the CDR3 is TGTGCCAGCAGCCAGACCGGGACAGTACAAGCTTTCTTT. The chain couples TRBV14 to TRBJ1-1, with TRBD1 matching over 7 bases. This CDR3 has 13 amino acids. The germline CDR1 and CDR2 sequences are SGHDN and FVKESK. V lost 3 bases to trimming and J lost 9 bases; unmatched junction nucleotides: 7.

This rearrangement joins TRBV7-8 to TRBJ2-7, with D possibly matching TRBD2 (6 bases). This CDR3 contains 16 residues. V gave up 5 bases and J gave up 2 bases, with 19 bases separating them. From germline, CDR1 is SGHVS and CDR2 FQNEAQ. DNA for the CDR3: TGTGCCAGCAGCCCCCGTTTGGGGGGAGGACCCTACGAGCAGTACTTC. This sequence encodes CASSPRLGGGPYEQYF.

The rearrangement uses TRBV6-1 and TRBJ1-5; 7 positions agree with TRBD1. This CDR3 is built from 15 residues. Germline assignment: CDR1 MNHNS and CDR2 SASEGT. The ends lost 3 bases at V and 3 bases at J; junction bases unmatched: 5. The CDR3: CASSEDRWNNQPQHF. For the CDR3, the DNA is TGTGCCAGCAGTGAGGACAGGTGGAACAATCAGCCCCAGCATTTT.

The chain couples TRBV28 to TRBJ2-7; 9 bases line up with TRBD1. The CDR3 is made up of 15 amino acids. Germline CDR1 is MDHEN and CDR2 is SYDVKM. J was trimmed by 2 bases and V by 4 bases; bases with no gene match: 6. Here the CDR3 reads CASSWDRVPPYEQYF. In DNA form, the CDR3 reads TGTGCCAGCAGTTGGGACAGGGTTCCCCCCTACGAGCAGTACTTC.

The V and J genes are TRBV4-3 and TRBJ1-2; 8 bases agree with TRBD1. Trimming took 0 bases from V and 2 from J; bases not matched to a gene: 2. Looked up from germline, CDR1 is LGHNA and CDR2 is YSLEER. The CDR3 loop spans 15 amino acids. CDR3 residues: CASSQDDRGNYGYTF. CDR3 in DNA: TGCGCCAGCAGCCAAGATGACAGGGGCAACTATGGCTACACCTTC.

This clone was detected only once. The chain employs TRBV5-1 and TRBJ2-2; TRBD2 might be the D (6 bases). The CDR3 has 17 amino acids. Germline loops: CDR1 SGHRS, CDR2 YFSETQ. V lost 1 base and J 6 bases, leaving 19 bases between the germline ends. The CDR3 loop reads CASSLRPPGVFSGELFF. The DNA of the CDR3 is TGCGCCAGCAGCTTGAGGCCTCCGGGAGTTTTTTCCGGGGAGCTGTTTTTT.

The genes are TRBV5-1 and TRBJ1-3; D is ambiguous. Germline values: CDR1 SGHRS, CDR2 YFSETQ. Trimming left V 4 bases short and J 4 bases short, with 9 bases between. This CDR3 is built from 13 residues. The chain's CDR3 is CASSPSSGNTIYF. In DNA form, the CDR3 reads TGCGCCAGCAGCCCGTCTAGCGGAAACACCATATATTTT. Using reference TRBV5-1 and TRBJ1-3 for the parts outside the CDR3, the full variable domain is KAGVTQTPRYLIKTRGQQVTLSCSPISGHRSVSWYQQTPGQGLQFLFEYFSETQRNKGNFPGRFSGRQFSNSRSEMNVSTLELGDSALYLCASSPSSGNTIYFGEGSWLTVV.

This chain joins TRBV5-5 and TRBJ2-2, with TRBD2 identical over 7 bases. CDR1 SGHKS and CDR2 YYEKEE come from the germline V gene (reference sequence). V dropped 2 bases and J dropped 5; count of bases not matched to a gene: 9. The CDR3 runs to 16 residues. The CDR3 protein is CASSFRASGATGELFF. CDR3 coding DNA: TGTGCCAGCAGCTTTAGGGCTAGCGGAGCGACCGGGGAGCTGTTTTTT.

The gene calls are TRBV4-2 and TRBJ2-4, with 9 nucleotides matching TRBD2. The germline V gene encodes CDR1 LGHNA and CDR2 YNFKEQ. The CDR3 is 17 residues long. V dropped 0 bases and J dropped 8; count of bases not matched to a gene: 11. Here the CDR3 reads CASSQDSGGGGGDIQYF. The DNA of the CDR3 is TGTGCCAGCAGCCAAGATTCCGGCGGGGGGGGCGGTGACATTCAGTACTTC.

V gene TRBV7-3 combines with J gene TRBJ1-1; unclear D gene. Germline V gives CDR1 SGHTA, CDR2 FQGTGA. V shed 2 bases and J shed 7 bases, with 14 bases lying between them. The CDR3 totals 14 residues. CDR3 DNA: TGTGCCAGCAGCTTATCGGCAGGATCCGTTGAAGCTTTCTTT. This encodes CASSLSAGSVEAFF.

This clone was seen only a few times. The rearrangement joins TRBV7-2 to TRBJ1-1; 8 nucleotides line up with TRBD1. There are 15 residues in the CDR3. The germline V gene has CDR1 SGHTA and CDR2 FQGNSA. Losses at the gene ends were 5 bases for V and 8 bases for J; bases not matched to a gene: 13. DNA for the CDR3: TGTGCCAGCAGCCTCTGGACAGGGTTAGCGTCCGAAGCTTTCTTT. Translated, it gives CASSLWTGLASEAFF.

V and J are TRBV6-1 and TRBJ1-1; TRBD1 might be the D (6 bases). The germline V and J ends were trimmed by 8 bases and 3 bases, with 13 bases remaining between them. In germline, CDR1 is MNHNS, CDR2 SASEGT. CDR3 length: 13 residues. CDR3 nucleotides: TGTGCCAGCCAAAACAGGGTTGACACTGAAGCTTTCTTT. Protein product: CASQNRVDTEAFF.

This clone has only a few counts. The chain recombines TRBV28 with TRBJ1-1; maybe TRBD1 (6 bases). This CDR3 comprises 14 residues. The germline CDR1 and CDR2 sequences are MDHEN and SYDVKM. The ends were cut back, 6 bases at V and 5 bases at J, with 16 bases in the middle. The CDR3 DNA is TGTGCCAGCAGATACCAGGGGAAGGGGACTGAAGCTTTCTTT. Translating gives CASRYQGKGTEAFF.

The V call is TRBV2, the J call TRBJ2-1, with 9 bases fitting TRBD2. The CDR3 has 15 amino acids. Looked up from germline, CDR1 is SNHLY and CDR2 is FYNNEI. After removal of 4 bases from V and 7 bases from J, the junction contained 8 bases not matched to a gene. The CDR3 DNA is TGTGCCAGCAGTGGCACACGGACTAGCGTAAATGAGCAGTTCTTC. This gives the protein CASSGTRTSVNEQFF.